This passage covers 9 T cell receptor beta chains from one sample sequenced in a study of blood T cell repertoires in COVID-19. Using immunoSEQ multiplex PCR, the repertoire was profiled, and TCRdb retains in-frame clones only, with some absent. The sample includes tens of thousands of clones, around 80% of them seen just once. Sequencing was done on a sample of peripheral blood. These receptors were obtained from a man aged 60 to 69 in a cohort sampled during active COVID-19.

The J gene is TRBJ2-3, the V gene TRBV4-1; no clear D gene. From germline, CDR1 is MGHRA and CDR2 YSYEKL. V shed 1 base and J shed 2 bases, with 7 bases lying between them. The CDR3 spans 14 residues. The CDR3 bases are TGCGCCAGCAGCCAAGGTCTTCTCACAGATACGCAGTATTTT. Its protein is CASSQGLLTDTQYF.

The V call is TRBV5-6, the J call TRBJ1-6, with D possibly being TRBD1 (6 bases). V shed 2 bases and J shed 8 bases, with 11 bases lying between them. CDR1 and CDR2 (germline): SGHDT, YYEEEE. This CDR3 region has 14 residues. The CDR3 is CASSLQGGYSPLHF. CDR3 DNA sequence: TGTGCCAGCAGCTTACAGGGCGGGTATTCACCCCTCCACTTT.

V gene TRBV12-1 combines with J gene TRBJ2-4; TRBD2 reflects the table's D call only, with no check against the DNA. TRBV12-1 is annotated as a pseudogene. There are 15 residues in the CDR3. The DNA for the CDR3 is TGTGCCAGCAGCTTTGACGGTCTTCACAAAAACATTCAGTACTTC. Translating gives CASSFDGLHKNIQYF.

The chain combines TRBV30 with TRBJ1-5, with D possibly being TRBD1 (6 bases). CDR3 length: 14 residues. Germline-derived CDR1 and CDR2 are GTSNPN and SVGIG (reference sequence). V shed 2 bases and J shed 4 bases, with 12 bases lying between them. The chain's CDR3 is CAWSRGTPNQPQHF. CDR3 DNA sequence: TGTGCCTGGAGTAGAGGGACACCAAATCAGCCCCAGCATTTT.

This clone is medium-sized (0.01 to 0.1%) by share. V and J are TRBV15 and TRBJ1-1, with 7 bases matching TRBD1. Trimming took 0 bases from V and 3 from J; bases not matched to a gene: 1. This CDR3 region has 14 residues. Germline V gene lookup returns CDR1 LNHNV and CDR2 YYDKDF (reference sequence). CDR3 sequence reads: CATSRDGTDTEAFF. In DNA, the CDR3 is TGTGCCACCAGCAGAGATGGGACAGACACTGAAGCTTTCTTT.

This clone was seen more than once but under ten times. The genes are TRBV4-1 and TRBJ2-1; 9 nucleotides align to TRBD2. CDR1 and CDR2 (germline): MGHRA, YSYEKL. The CDR3 covers 17 residues. The V and J ends lost 4 bases and 6 bases, in that order; junction bases with no gene match: 13. CDR3 coding DNA: TGCGCCAGCAGCCGAATTCCGGGGACTAGCACCCTCAATGAGCAGTTCTTC. Protein product: CASSRIPGTSTLNEQFF.

This chain uses TRBV5-6 with TRBJ1-3; a possible D gene is TRBD1 (5 bases). The germline V and J ends were trimmed by 2 bases and 0 bases, with 15 bases remaining between them. The V gene's germline CDR1 is SGHDT and CDR2 YYEEEE. This CDR3 spans 17 amino acids. In nucleotides, the CDR3 is TGTGCCAGCAGCTTACCTTGGGGCGCAGGCTCTGGAAACACCATATATTTT. It codes for CASSLPWGAGSGNTIYF.

The CDR3 DNA reads as TGCGCCAGCAGCCAAGATATTGGGGTACTAGCGGGGAATGAGCAGTTCTTC. As protein: CASSQDIGVLAGNEQFF. V gene TRBV4-3 combines with J gene TRBJ2-1, with 10 bases matching TRBD2. Per the germline V gene, CDR1 is LGHNA and CDR2 is YSLEER. Trimming cost V 0 bases and J 7 bases; bases outside gene matches: 9. The CDR3 is made up of 17 amino acids.

The chain links TRBV5-6 to TRBJ2-7, with D tentatively TRBD2 (6 bases). Looked up from germline, CDR1 is SGHDT and CDR2 is YYEEEE. This CDR3 is built from 13 residues. V was clipped by 6 bases and J by 3 bases, with 13 bases between them. The chain's CDR3 is CASTRGYDYEQYF. Here the CDR3 DNA reads TGTGCCAGCACCCGGGGGTATGACTACGAGCAGTACTTC.